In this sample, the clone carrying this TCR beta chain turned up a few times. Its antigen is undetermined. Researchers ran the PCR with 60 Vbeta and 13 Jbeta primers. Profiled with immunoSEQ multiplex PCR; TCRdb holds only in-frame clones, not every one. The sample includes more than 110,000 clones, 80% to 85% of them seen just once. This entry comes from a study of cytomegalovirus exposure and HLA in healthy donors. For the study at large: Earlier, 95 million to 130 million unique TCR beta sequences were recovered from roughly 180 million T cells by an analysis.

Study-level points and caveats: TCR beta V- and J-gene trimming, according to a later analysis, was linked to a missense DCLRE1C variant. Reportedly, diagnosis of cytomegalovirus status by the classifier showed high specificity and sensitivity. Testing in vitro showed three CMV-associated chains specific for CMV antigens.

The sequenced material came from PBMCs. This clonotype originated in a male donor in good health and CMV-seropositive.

CDR3: CASSLVGLGQFF. CDR3 bases: TGTGCCAGCAGCTTGGTTGGGCTCGGGCAGTTCTTC. The genes are TRBV5-6 and TRBJ2-1; D is ambiguous. CDR1 is SGHDT, CDR2 YYEEEE, per germline. The CDR3 is 12 residues long. V lost 0 bases and J 12 bases, leaving 10 bases between the germline ends.